These 7 T cell receptor beta chains came from one sample sequenced in a study of metastatic and nonmetastatic thyroid tumors. TCRdb re-analyzed the PCR reads using MiXCR. This sample has some 19,000 clones, with around 20% found just once. Nobody among the patients had been given any treatment before thyroid surgery. Sequencing input: blood. These receptors originate from a female donor with papillary thyroid cancer or a benign thyroid nodule (not recorded which). Some clones in this sample may be carry-over from other donors' samples.

At least ten counts were recorded for this clone. The CDR3 DNA is TGTGCCAGCTCACCAGTCATACAGGGGGACGAGCAGTACTTC. It is translated as CASSPVIQGDEQYF. The chain combines TRBV18 with TRBJ2-7; 8 nucleotides agree with TRBD1. This CDR3 is built from 14 residues. The ends lost 2 bases at V and 5 bases at J; junction bases unmatched: 5. Germline values: CDR1 KGHSH, CDR2 LQKENI. Using reference TRBV18 and TRBJ2-7 for the parts outside the CDR3, the full variable domain is NAGVMQNPRHLVRRRGQEARLRCSPMKGHSHVYWYRQLPEEGLKFMVYLQKENIIDESGMPKERFSAEFPKEGPSILRIQQVVRGDSAAYFCASSPVIQGDEQYFGPGTRLTVT.

This clone has at least ten counts. The chain couples TRBV12-3 or TRBV12-4 to TRBJ2-2; D uncertain. The CDR3 is 16 amino acids. V lost 7 bases to trimming and J lost 4 bases, with 19 bases between them. The CDR3 bases are TGTGCCAGCACCCTAGAATGGCAGGTTATCACCGGGGAGCTGTTTTTT. It translates to CASTLEWQVITGELFF.

As to this clone: Within the sample, other DNA sequences also encode this same CDR3. The chain is built from TRBV20-1 and TRBJ1-2; D possibly corresponds to TRBD1 (5 bases). This CDR3 region has 13 residues. In germline, CDR1 is DFQATT, CDR2 SNEGSKA (reference sequence). V lost 4 bases and J 5 bases, leaving 14 bases between the germline ends. The CDR3 nucleotides are TGCAGTGCTATACTAGACAGAGGATATGGCTACACCTTC. Translated: CSAILDRGYGYTF.

The V gene is TRBV20-1, the J gene TRBJ2-5; 13 bases agree with TRBD2. V was pared by 2 bases and J by 7 bases, with 7 bases of the junction left unmatched. Per germline, CDR1 DFQATT and CDR2 SNEGSKA (reference sequence). This CDR3 spans 15 amino acids. The CDR3 spells CSARTSGGARGTQYF. CDR3 bases: TGCAGTGCTAGAACTAGCGGGGGGGCTCGAGGGACCCAGTACTTC.

The sample holds many counts of this clone. This chain links TRBV24-1 with TRBJ2-1; TRBD1 agrees at 10 bases. The V segment lost 7 bases and the J segment 4 bases; nucleotides outside the gene matches: 12. Germline lookup yields CDR1 KGHDR and CDR2 SFDVKD. The CDR3 loop spans 17 amino acids. This CDR3 is CATRASQGQGNYNEQFF. CDR3 sequence (DNA): TGTGCCACCAGAGCTAGCCAGGGACAGGGGAATTACAATGAGCAGTTCTTC.

This clone is medium-sized. The genes are TRBV2 and TRBJ2-7; 11 bases line up with TRBD2. The CDR3 contains 15 residues. The germline gives CDR1 SNHLY, CDR2 FYNNEI. With 1 base clipped from V and 6 bases from J, the junction kept 5 bases outside the gene matches. In DNA form, the CDR3 reads TGTGCCAGCAGTGAAGAGGCTAGCGGGAGGATCGAGCAGTACTTC. It specifies CASSEEASGRIEQYF.

With regard to this clone: A junction boundary mismatches the germline segment, possibly from a read error. The chain joins TRBV10-1 to TRBJ2-4, with D tentatively TRBD2 (6 bases). This CDR3 region has 16 residues. Germline CDR1 is WNHNN and CDR2 is SYGVQD (reference sequence). Here the CDR3 reads CASSEEAGIAKNVQYF. CDR3 nucleotide sequence: TGCGCCAGCAGTGAGGAGGCGGGAATAGCCAAAAACGTTCAGTACTTC.